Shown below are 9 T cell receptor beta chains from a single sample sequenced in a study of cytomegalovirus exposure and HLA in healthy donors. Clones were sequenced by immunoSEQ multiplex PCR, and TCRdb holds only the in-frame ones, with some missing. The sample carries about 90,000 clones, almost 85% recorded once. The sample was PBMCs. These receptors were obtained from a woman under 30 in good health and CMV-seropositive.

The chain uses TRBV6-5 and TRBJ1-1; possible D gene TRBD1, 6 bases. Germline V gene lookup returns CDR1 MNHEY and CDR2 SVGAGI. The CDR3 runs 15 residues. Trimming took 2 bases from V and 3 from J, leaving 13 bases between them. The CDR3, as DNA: TGTGCCAGCAGTTACCCCAGGGGCGCCGACACTGAAGCTTTCTTT. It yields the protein CASSYPRGADTEAFF.

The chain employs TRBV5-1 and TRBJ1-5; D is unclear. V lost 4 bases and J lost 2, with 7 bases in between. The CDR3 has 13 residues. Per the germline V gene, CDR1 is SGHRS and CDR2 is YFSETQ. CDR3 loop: CASSATGNQPQHF. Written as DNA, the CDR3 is TGCGCCAGCAGCGCCACAGGCAATCAGCCCCAGCATTTT. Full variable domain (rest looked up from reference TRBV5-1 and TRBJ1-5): KAGVTQTPRYLIKTRGQQVTLSCSPISGHRSVSWYQQTPGQGLQFLFEYFSETQRNKGNFPGRFSGRQFSNSRSEMNVSTLELGDSALYLCASSATGNQPQHFGDGTRLSIL.

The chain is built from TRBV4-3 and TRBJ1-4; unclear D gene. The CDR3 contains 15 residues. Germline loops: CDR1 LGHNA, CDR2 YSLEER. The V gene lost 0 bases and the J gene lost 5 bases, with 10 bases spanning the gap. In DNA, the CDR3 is TGCGCCAGCAGCCAAGACGGGAAGGGCAATGAAAAACTGTTTTTT. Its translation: CASSQDGKGNEKLFF.

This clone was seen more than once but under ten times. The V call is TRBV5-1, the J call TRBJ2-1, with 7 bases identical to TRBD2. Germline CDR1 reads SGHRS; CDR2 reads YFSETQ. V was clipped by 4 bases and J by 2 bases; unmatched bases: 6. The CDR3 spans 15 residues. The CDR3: CASSPTSTAYNEQFF. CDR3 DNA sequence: TGCGCCAGCAGCCCGACTAGCACCGCCTACAATGAGCAGTTCTTC.

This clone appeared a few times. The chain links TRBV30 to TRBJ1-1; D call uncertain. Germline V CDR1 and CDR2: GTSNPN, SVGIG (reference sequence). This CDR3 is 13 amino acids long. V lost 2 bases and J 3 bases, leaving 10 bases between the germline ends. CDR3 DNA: TGTGCCTGGAGTAACCAGCGACACACTGAAGCTTTCTTT. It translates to CAWSNQRHTEAFF.

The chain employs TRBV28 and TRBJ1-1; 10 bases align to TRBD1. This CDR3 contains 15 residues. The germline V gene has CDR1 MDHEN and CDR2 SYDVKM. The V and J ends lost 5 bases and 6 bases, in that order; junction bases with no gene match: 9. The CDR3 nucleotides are TGTGCCAGCAGTCCAACGGGACAGGGGATCTCTGAAGCTTTCTTT. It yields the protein CASSPTGQGISEAFF.

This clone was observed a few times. The CDR3 reads CSARPLYEQYF. The CDR3 DNA reads as TGCAGTGCTAGACCCCTCTACGAGCAGTACTTC. This chain uses TRBV20-1 with TRBJ2-7; D call uncertain. Between the trimmed V and J ends, which lost 2 bases and 3 bases, there was a span of 5 bases. The CDR3 runs 11 residues. The germline V gene has CDR1 DFQATT and CDR2 SNEGSKA (reference sequence).

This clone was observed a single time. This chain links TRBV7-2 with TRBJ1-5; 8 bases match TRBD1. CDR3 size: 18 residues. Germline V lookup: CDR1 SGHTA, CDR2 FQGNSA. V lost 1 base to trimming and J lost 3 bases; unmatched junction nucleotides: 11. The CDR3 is CASSLVDRGWKVNQPQHF. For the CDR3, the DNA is TGTGCCAGCAGCTTAGTTGACAGGGGATGGAAGGTCAATCAGCCCCAGCATTTT.

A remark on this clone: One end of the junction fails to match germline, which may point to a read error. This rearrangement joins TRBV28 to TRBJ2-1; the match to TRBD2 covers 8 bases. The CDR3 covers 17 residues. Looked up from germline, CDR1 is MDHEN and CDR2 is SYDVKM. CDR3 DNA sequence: TGTGCCAGCAGTTTCGGTTATGGGACTAGGTCCTTCAATGAGCAGTTCTTC. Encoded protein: CASSFGYGTRSFNEQFF.